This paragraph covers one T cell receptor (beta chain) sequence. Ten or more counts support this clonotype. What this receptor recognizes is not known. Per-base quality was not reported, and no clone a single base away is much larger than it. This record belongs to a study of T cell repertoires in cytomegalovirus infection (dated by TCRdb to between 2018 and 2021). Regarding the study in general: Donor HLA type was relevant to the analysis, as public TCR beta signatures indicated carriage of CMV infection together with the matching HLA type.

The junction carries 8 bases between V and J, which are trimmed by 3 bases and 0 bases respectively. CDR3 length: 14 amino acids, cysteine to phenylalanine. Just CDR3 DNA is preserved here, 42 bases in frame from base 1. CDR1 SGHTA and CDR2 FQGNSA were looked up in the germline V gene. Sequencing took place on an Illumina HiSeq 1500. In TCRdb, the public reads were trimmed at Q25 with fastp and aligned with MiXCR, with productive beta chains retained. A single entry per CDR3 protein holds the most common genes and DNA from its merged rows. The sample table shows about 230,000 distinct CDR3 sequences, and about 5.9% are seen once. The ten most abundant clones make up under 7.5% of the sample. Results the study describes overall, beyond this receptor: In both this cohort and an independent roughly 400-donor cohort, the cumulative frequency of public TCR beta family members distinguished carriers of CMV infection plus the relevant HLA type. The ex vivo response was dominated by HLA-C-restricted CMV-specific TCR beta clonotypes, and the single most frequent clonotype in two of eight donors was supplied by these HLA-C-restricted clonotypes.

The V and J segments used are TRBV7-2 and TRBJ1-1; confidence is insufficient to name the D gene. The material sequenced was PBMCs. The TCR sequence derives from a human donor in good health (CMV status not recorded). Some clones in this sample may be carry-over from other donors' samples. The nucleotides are TGTGCCAGCAGCTTCCTAACCTTGAACACTGAAGCTTTCTTT. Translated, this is CASSFLTLNTEAFF.